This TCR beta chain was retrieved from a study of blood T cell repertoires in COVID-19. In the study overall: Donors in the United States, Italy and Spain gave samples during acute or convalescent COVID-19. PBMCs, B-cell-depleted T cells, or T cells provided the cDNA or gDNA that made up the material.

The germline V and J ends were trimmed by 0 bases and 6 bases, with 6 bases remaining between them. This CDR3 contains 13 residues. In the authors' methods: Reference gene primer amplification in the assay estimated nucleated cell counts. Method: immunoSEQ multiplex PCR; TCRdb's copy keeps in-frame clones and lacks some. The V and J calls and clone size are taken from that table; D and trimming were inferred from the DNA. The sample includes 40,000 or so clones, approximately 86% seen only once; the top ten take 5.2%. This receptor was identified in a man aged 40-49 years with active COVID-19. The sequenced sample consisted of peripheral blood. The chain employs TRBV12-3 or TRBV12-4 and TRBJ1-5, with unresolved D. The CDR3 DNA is TGTGCCAGCAGTTTAGCGCTAGTTCAGCCCCAGCATTTT. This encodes CASSLALVQPQHF.